The 14 T cell receptor beta chains in this list originate from one sample, sequenced in a study of blood T cell repertoires in COVID-19. The assay was immunoSEQ multiplex PCR, and TCRdb's table has in-frame clones only and misses some. The table has 70,000 to 95,000 clones, 86% seen once; the top ten hold roughly 25%. Material: peripheral blood. The receptors stem from a human donor in a cohort sampled during active COVID-19.

The chain combines TRBV9 with TRBJ2-1; 9 bases match TRBD2. The germline V gene encodes CDR1 SGDLS and CDR2 YYNGEE. The junction had 8 bases not matched to a gene; V was cut back by 4 bases and J by 6 bases. CDR3 length: 15 residues. CDR3 region: CASSPRREGPNEQFF. The CDR3 bases are TGTGCCAGCAGCCCCCGGCGGGAGGGCCCCAATGAGCAGTTCTTC.

The CDR3 coding sequence is TGTGCCAGCAGCTTACCGGGACAGGTCGGTATCAATGAGCAGTTCTTC. Its translation is CASSLPGQVGINEQFF. The chain links TRBV5-4 to TRBJ2-1; 8 bases map to TRBD1. Losses at the gene ends were 2 bases for V and 6 bases for J; bases not matched to a gene: 10. Germline CDR1 reads SGHNT; CDR2 reads YYREEE (reference sequence). The CDR3 spans 16 residues.

The rearrangement uses TRBV29-1 and TRBJ2-2; 7 positions match TRBD2. Trimming at V came to 7 bases and at J to 6 bases, leaving 11 bases not matched to a gene. CDR3 size: 14 residues. Germline V gives CDR1 SQVTM, CDR2 ANQGSEA. CDR3: CSAQPGGYSGELFF. CDR3 sequence (DNA): TGCAGCGCACAGCCGGGGGGTTATTCCGGGGAGCTGTTTTTT.

This clone has just a few counts. This rearrangement joins TRBV9 to TRBJ1-1; TRBD1 is a possible D gene (5 bases). Trimming removed 7 bases from V and 4 bases from J, with 14 bases in between. Germline V CDR1 and CDR2: SGDLS, YYNGEE. The CDR3 runs 13 residues. Here the CDR3 reads CASGRGDGTEAFF. The DNA for the CDR3 is TGTGCCAGCGGGCGGGGGGACGGCACTGAAGCTTTCTTT.

CDR3 loop: CASSVGLSNQPQHF. The CDR3 coding sequence is TGTGCCAGCAGTGTTGGCCTTAGCAATCAGCCCCAGCATTTT. The gene calls are TRBV2 and TRBJ1-5; the D is unclear. Between the trimmed V and J ends, which lost 4 bases and 0 bases, there was a span of 7 bases. The V gene's germline CDR1 is SNHLY and CDR2 FYNNEI. The CDR3 has 14 residues.

CDR3 amino acids: CAWSVYGSFYEQYF. DNA for the CDR3: TGTGCCTGGAGTGTATACGGGAGCTTTTACGAGCAGTACTTC. V and J are TRBV30 and TRBJ2-7; perhaps TRBD2 as D (6 bases). The V end was cut by 0 bases, the J end by 4 bases, with 13 bases between. This CDR3 has 14 residues. CDR1 and CDR2 from the germline V gene are GTSNPN and SVGIG (reference sequence).

CDR3 nucleotide sequence: TGTGCCAGCAGCCCCCCGGACAGAAGCACTGAAGCTTTCTTT. Translating gives CASSPPDRSTEAFF. The chain has TRBV11-2 and TRBJ1-1, with TRBD1 as a possible D gene (6 bases). V lost 5 bases and J lost 4, with 14 bases in between. The germline gives CDR1 SGHAT, CDR2 FQNNGV. There are 14 residues in the CDR3.

The chain combines TRBV27 with TRBJ2-5; D is unclear. The germline gives CDR1 MNHEY, CDR2 SMNVEV (reference sequence). Trimming cost V 2 bases and J 5 bases, with 9 bases left between them. This CDR3 spans 13 amino acids. CDR3 DNA sequence: TGTGCCAGCAGTTTAAACATATGGGAGACCCAGTACTTC. Translation gives CASSLNIWETQYF.

The genes are TRBV27 and TRBJ2-1; D may be TRBD2 (6 bases). This CDR3 is built from 15 residues. Trimming cost V 4 bases and J 8 bases, with 18 bases left between them. CDR1 is MNHEY and CDR2 is SMNVEV in the germline V gene (reference sequence). The CDR3 nucleotides are TGTGCCAGCAGTTCTCGCCGGGTCCCGGGGGATGAGCAGTTCTTC. The encoded protein is CASSSRRVPGDEQFF.

The chain couples TRBV2 to TRBJ1-6; D is possibly TRBD1 (5 bases). The V end lost 1 base, the J end lost 4 bases, and 11 bases lay between the germline ends. The CDR3 length is 16 residues. From germline, CDR1 is SNHLY and CDR2 FYNNEI. CDR3 loop: CASSEGQTVYNSPLHF. CDR3 DNA sequence: TGTGCCAGCAGTGAAGGTCAGACAGTTTATAATTCACCCCTCCACTTT.

The chain's CDR3 is CASSSTGGLYTEAFF. CDR3 coding DNA: TGTGCCAGCAGTTCAACAGGGGGCTTGTACACTGAAGCTTTCTTT. The J gene is TRBJ1-1, the V gene TRBV27, with 9 bases matching TRBD1. The CDR3 is 15 residues long. CDR1 is MNHEY and CDR2 is SMNVEV in the germline V gene (reference sequence). Trimming cost V 4 bases and J 3 bases; bases outside gene matches: 6.

This clone was recorded only once. V and J are TRBV3-1 (or the pseudogene TRBV3-2) and TRBJ1-2; D possibly corresponds to TRBD1 (6 bases). The V end lost 1 base, the J end lost 5 bases, and 8 bases lay between the germline ends. The CDR3 totals 13 residues. Germline loops: CDR1 LGHDT, CDR2 YNNKEL (reference sequence). For the CDR3, the DNA is TGTGCCAGCAGCCAAGGCAGGGGTTATGGCTACACCTTC. Translating it yields CASSQGRGYGYTF.

This clone was seen only a few times. The rearrangement links TRBV27 to TRBJ2-3; the match to TRBD1 covers 7 bases. The CDR3 length is 17 residues. Per the germline V gene, CDR1 is MNHEY and CDR2 is SMNVEV (reference sequence). The junction had 8 bases not matched to a gene; V was cut back by 0 bases and J by 2 bases. In DNA, the CDR3 is TGTGCCAGCAGTTTATCCCCCGGGACAGACATCACAGATACGCAGTATTTT. Residues: CASSLSPGTDITDTQYF.

This clone was seen a handful of times. The chain couples TRBV19 to TRBJ2-3, with 9 bases fitting TRBD2. V lost 6 bases, J lost 2 bases, and 9 bases stayed unmatched. From germline, CDR1 is LNHDA and CDR2 SQIVND (reference sequence). The CDR3 totals 16 residues. CDR3 coding DNA: TGTGCCAGTAGCCTCGGGGTAGCGGGGGTCACAGATACGCAGTATTTT. Translating gives CASSLGVAGVTDTQYF.